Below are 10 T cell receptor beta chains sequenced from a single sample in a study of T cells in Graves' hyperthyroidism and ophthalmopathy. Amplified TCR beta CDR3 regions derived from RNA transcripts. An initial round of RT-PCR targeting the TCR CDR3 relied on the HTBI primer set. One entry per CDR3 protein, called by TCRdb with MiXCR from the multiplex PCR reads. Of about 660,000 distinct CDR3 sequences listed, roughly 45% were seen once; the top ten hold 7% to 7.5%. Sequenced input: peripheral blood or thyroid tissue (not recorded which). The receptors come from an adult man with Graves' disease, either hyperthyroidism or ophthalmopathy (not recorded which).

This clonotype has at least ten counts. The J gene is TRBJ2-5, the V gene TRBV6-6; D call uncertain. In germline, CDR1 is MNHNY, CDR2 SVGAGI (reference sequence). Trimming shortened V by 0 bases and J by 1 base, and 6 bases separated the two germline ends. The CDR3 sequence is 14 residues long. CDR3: CASSYSNLQETQYF. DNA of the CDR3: TGTGCCAGCAGTTACTCTAACCTCCAAGAGACCCAGTACTTC.

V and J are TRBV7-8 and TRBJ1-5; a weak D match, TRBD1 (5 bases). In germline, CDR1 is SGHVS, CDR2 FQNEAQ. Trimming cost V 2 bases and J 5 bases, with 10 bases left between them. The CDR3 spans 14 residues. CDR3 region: CASSLSRAYQPQHF. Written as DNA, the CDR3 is TGTGCCAGCAGCTTATCCAGGGCCTATCAGCCCCAGCATTTT. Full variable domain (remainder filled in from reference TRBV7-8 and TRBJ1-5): GAGVSQSPRYKVAKRGQDVALRCDPISGHVSLFWYQQALGQGPEFLTYFQNEAQLDKSGLPSDRFFAERPEGSVSTLKIQRTQQEDSAVYLCASSLSRAYQPQHFGDGTRLSIL.

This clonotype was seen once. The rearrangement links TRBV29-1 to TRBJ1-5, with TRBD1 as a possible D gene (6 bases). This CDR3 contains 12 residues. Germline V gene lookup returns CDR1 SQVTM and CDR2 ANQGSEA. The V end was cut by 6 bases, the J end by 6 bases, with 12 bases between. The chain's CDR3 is CSVATGTQPQHF. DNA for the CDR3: TGCAGCGTAGCCACAGGGACTCAGCCCCAGCATTTT.

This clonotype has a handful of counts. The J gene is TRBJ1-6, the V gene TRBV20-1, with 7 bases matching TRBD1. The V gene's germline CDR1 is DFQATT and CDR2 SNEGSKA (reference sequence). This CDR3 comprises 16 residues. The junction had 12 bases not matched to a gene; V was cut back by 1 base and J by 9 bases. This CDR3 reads CSARADNRGTSSPLHF. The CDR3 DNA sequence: TGCAGTGCTAGAGCCGACAACAGGGGTACTAGTTCACCCCTCCACTTT.

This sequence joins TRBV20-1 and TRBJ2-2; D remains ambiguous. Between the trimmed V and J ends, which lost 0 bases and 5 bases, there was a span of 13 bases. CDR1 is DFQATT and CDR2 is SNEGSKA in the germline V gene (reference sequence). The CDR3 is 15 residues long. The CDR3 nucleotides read TGCAGTGCTAGAGATTTGGGTAGGGCAACCGGGGAGCTGTTTTTT. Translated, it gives CSARDLGRATGELFF.

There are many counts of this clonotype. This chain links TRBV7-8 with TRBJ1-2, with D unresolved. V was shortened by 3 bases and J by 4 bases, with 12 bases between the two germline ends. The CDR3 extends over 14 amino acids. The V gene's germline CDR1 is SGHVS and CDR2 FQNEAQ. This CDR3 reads CASSLTQAGYGYTF. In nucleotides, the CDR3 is TGTGCCAGCAGCTTGACACAAGCGGGCTATGGCTACACCTTC.

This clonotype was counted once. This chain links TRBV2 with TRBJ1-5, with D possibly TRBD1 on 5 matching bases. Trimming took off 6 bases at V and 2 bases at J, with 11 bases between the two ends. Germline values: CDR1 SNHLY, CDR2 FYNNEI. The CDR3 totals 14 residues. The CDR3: CASRGLTGNQPQHF. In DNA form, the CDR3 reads TGTGCCAGCAGGGGGCTTACGGGCAATCAGCCCCAGCATTTT. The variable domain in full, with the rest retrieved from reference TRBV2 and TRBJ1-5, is EPEVTQTPSHQVTQMGQEVILRCVPISNHLYFYWYRQILGQKVEFLVSFYNNEISEKSEIFDDQFSVERPDGSNFTLKIRSTKLEDSAMYFCASRGLTGNQPQHFGDGTRLSIL.

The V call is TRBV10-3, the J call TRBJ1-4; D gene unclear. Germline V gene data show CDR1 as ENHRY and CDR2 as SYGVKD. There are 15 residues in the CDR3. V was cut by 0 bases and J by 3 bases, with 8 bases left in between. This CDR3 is CAISESGPANEKLFF. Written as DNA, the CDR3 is TGTGCCATCAGTGAGTCAGGGCCGGCTAATGAAAAACTGTTTTTT.

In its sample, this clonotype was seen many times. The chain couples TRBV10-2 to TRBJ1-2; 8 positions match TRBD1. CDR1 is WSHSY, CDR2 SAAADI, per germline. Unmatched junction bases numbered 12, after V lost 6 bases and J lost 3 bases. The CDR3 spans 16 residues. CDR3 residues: CASRKTGDPTDYGYTF. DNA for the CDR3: TGCGCCAGCAGGAAGACAGGGGACCCGACGGACTATGGCTACACCTTC.

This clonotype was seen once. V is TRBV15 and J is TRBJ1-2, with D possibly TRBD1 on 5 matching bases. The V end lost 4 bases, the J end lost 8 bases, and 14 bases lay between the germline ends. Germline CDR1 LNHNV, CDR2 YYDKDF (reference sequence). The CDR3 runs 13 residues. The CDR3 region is CATSKGLADGYTF. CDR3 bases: TGTGCCACCAGCAAGGGACTAGCAGACGGCTACACCTTC. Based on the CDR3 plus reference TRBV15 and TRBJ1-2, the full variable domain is DAMVIQNPRYQVTQFGKPVTLSCSQTLNHNVMYWYQQKSSQAPKLLFHYYDKDFNNEADTPDNFQSRRPNTSFCFLDIRSPGLGDTAMYLCATSKGLADGYTFGSGTRLTVV.